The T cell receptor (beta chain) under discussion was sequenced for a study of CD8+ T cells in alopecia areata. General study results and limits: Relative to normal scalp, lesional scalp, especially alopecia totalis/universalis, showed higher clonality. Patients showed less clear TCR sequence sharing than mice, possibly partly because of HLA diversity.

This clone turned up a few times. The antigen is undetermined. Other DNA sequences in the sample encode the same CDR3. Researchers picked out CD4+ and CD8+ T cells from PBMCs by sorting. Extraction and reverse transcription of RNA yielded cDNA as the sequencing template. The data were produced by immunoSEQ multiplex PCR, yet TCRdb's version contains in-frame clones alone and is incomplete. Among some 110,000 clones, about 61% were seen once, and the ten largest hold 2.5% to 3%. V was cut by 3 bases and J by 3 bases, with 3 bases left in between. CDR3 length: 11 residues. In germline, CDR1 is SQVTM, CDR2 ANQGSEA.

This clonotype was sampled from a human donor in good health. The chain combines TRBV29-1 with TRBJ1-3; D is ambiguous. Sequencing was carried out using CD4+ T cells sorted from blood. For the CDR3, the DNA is TGCAGCGTTGAGGATGGAAACACCATATATTTT. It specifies CSVEDGNTIYF.